This T cell receptor beta chain is drawn from a study of T-cell reconstitution after alpha-beta-depleted transplantation in children. The CDR3 totals 12 residues. Germline-derived CDR1 and CDR2 are DFQATT and SNEGSKA (reference sequence). V lost 5 bases and J 0 bases, leaving 5 bases between the germline ends. Researchers prepared the TCRbeta library using unique molecular identifiers, the study reports. TCRdb reanalysed the PCR reads using MiXCR and keeps one entry per CDR3 protein. The top ten hold 1.1% of the sample, which has about 640,000 distinct CDR3 sequences, approximately 15% seen once. This clonotype was recorded many times.

J is TRBJ2-1 and V is TRBV20-1, with D uncertain. The TCR was taken from a human donor who donated a stem cell graft to a child with acute myeloid leukemia. Material: PBMCs from the stem cell graft donor, obtained from the stem cell graft. The CDR3 bases are TGCAGTGCTTACGTCTCCTACAATGAGCAGTTCTTC. Protein product: CSAYVSYNEQFF.